Described below is a single TCR beta chain sequence and its context. Its antigen is not known. This entry comes from a study of neurological immune-mediated disorders. With 10-nucleotide random UMIs included, cDNA was synthesized by 5'RACE. From the 5' RACE reads, TCRdb called clonotypes with MiXCR, one entry per CDR3 protein. Among under 60,000 distinct CDR3 sequences listed, around 25% were seen once. Unsorted libraries were prepared from 2 million PBMCs held at -80 C. Broader study findings: There were no CDR3 amino acid sequences shared by expanded clones across subjects, a result suggesting private repertoires in all groups.

The CDR3 is 16 residues long. The V and J ends lost 2 bases and 3 bases respectively, with 17 bases between them. The germline V gene encodes CDR1 MGHRA and CDR2 YSYEKL. Source material: PBMCs. The source of this sequence is a woman aged 70 to 79 in good health. The rearrangement joins TRBV4-1 to TRBJ2-7, with TRBD2 as a possible D gene (5 bases). The CDR3 DNA reads TGCGCCAGCAGCCAACTCCTTGGGATTCGGGGCTACGAGCAGTACTTC. Translation gives CASSQLLGIRGYEQYF.